This T cell receptor (beta chain) was obtained from a study of blood T cells in healthy people across ages. For the study at large: About one barcoded beta molecule per two T cells was captured by template switching.

A word on this clonotype: What it binds is unknown. One end of the junction fails to match germline, which may point to a read error.

The CDR3 has 12 amino acids. Study conclusions and caveats: Fewer expanded clones and more diversity marked long-lived versus aged donors. In older individuals, TCR beta diversity per million T cells was lower, falling roughly linearly with age.

A second about 6 to 12 cycle PCR used barcoded and J-beta primers. TCRdb independently ran MiXCR on the 5' RACE reads; one entry per CDR3 protein. The sample yields fewer than 2,000,000 distinct CDR3 sequences, about two fifths seen once. This chain connects TRBV12-3 or TRBV12-4 to TRBJ1-5; 8 nucleotides align to TRBD1. Sequenced input: blood. The source of this sequence is a human donor in good health. CDR3 region: CASTAGTGPRHF. CDR3 nucleotide sequence: TGTGCCAGCACCGCGGGGACAGGCCCCCGGCATTTT.